The source of this T cell receptor (beta chain) is a study of response to subunit inactivated influenza vaccine. Study results and limitations: The authors offered the suggestion that each seasonal influenza vaccination recruits few new T cells.

Via MiXCR, TCRdb re-called the RT-PCR reads, giving one row per CDR3 protein. The profile shows about 780,000 distinct CDR3 sequences, less than 20% of them singletons. Comment on this clonotype: Its antigen is unknown.

V dropped 3 bases and J dropped 3; count of bases not matched to a gene: 7. The CDR3 sequence is 16 residues long. The germline V gene has CDR1 SEHNR and CDR2 FQNEAQ (reference sequence). The material was PBMCs from blood, obtained around 5 days after vaccination. This chain connects TRBV7-9 to TRBJ2-7, with 11 bases fitting TRBD2. The clonotype originates from a man aged 45-65 years who received an inactivated influenza vaccine. CDR3 nucleotides: TGTGCCAGCAGCTTTAGCGGGAGGGCCTACTTCTACGAGCAGTACTTC. This gives the protein CASSFSGRAYFYEQYF.